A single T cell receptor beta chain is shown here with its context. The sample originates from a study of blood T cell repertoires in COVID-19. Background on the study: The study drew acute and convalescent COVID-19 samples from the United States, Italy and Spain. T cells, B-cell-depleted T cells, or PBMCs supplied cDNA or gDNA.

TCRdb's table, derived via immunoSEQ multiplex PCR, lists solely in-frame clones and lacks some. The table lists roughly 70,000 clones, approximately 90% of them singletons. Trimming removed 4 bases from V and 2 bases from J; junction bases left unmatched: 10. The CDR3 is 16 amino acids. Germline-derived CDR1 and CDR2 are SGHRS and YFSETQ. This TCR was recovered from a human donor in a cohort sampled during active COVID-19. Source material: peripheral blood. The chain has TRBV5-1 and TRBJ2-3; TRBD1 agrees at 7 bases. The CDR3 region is CASSEGAAPATDTQYF. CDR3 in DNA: TGCGCCAGCAGCGAGGGGGCAGCGCCCGCCACAGATACGCAGTATTTT.